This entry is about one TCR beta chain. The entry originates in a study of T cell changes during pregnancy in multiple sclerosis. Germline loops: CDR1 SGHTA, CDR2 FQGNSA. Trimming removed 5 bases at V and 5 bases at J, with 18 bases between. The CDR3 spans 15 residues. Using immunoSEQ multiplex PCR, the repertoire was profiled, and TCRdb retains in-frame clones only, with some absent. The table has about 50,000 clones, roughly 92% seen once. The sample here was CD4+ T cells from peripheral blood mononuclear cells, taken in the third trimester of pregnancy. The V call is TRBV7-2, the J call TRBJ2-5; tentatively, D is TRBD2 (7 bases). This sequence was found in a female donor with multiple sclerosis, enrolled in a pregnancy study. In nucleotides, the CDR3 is TGTGCCAGCAGCCCGGCGGGGGCAGAGGGGGAGACCCAGTACTTC. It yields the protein CASSPAGAEGETQYF. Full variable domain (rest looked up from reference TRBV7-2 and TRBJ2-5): GAGVSQSPSNKVTEKGKDVELRCDPISGHTALYWYRQSLGQGLEFLIYFQGNSAPDKSGLPSDRFSAERTGGSVSTLTIQRTQQEDSAVYLCASSPAGAEGETQYFGPGTRLLVL.